This T cell receptor (beta chain) was identified during a study of human T cells and chemical hapten exposure. Study-wide background: While the approximately 22-week study was under way, patients received diphenylcyclopropenone on the scalp every week. Alopecia universalis, totalis or areata was present in patients who were mostly female.

The library gave individual cDNA molecules unique molecular identifiers. A single record per CDR3 protein comes from TCRdb applying MiXCR to the RACE reads. The sample has approximately 350,000 distinct CDR3 sequences; more than 5% are singletons. There are many counts of this clonotype. The time point here: patch test 2, 6 weeks after DPC sensitization. Noted treatment: therapeutic diphenylcyclopropenone sensitization with weekly scalp DPC. Blood draws came before every patch-test application. The clonotype originates from a woman aged 18-29 years with alopecia areata. Some clones in this sample may be carry-over from other donors' samples. Sequenced here: whole blood, sampled in connection with sensitization to the hapten diphenylcyclopropenone (DPC).

The CDR3 protein is CASSRRAETQYF. The CDR3 DNA follows: TGCGCCAGCAGCCGTCGAGCGGAGACCCAGTACTTC. This rearrangement joins TRBV4-1 to TRBJ2-5; the D is unclear. Germline V gene data show CDR1 as MGHRA and CDR2 as YSYEKL. The CDR3 sequence is 12 residues long. Trimming removed 4 bases at V and 5 bases at J, with 8 bases between.